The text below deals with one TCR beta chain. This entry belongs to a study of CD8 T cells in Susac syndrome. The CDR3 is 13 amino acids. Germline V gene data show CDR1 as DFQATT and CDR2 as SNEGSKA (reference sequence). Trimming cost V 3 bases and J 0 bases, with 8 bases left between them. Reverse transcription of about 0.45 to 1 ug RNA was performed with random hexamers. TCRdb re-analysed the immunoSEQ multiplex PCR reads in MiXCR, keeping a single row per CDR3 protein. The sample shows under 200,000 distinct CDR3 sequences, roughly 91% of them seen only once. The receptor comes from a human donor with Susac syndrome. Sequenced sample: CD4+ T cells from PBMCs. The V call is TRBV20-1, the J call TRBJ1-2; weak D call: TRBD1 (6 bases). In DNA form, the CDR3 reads TGCAGTGCTAGGGACAGCCCTAACTATGGCTACACCTTC. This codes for CSARDSPNYGYTF.